The 3 T cell receptor beta chains in this list originate from one sample, sequenced in a study of blood T cell repertoires in COVID-19. The assay was immunoSEQ multiplex PCR, and TCRdb's table has in-frame clones only and misses some. The top ten hold roughly 8% of the sample, which has around 140,000 clones, 86% seen once. The specimen was peripheral blood. The receptors stem from a woman aged 60-75 years with acute or convalescent COVID-19.

On this clone: A read error may account for a junction end that differs from germline. The chain's CDR3 is CASSLGPSSSGNTIYF. CDR3 DNA sequence: TGTGCTAGCAGCTTAGGTCCCTCGAGCTCTGGAAACACCATATATTTT. The gene calls are TRBV7-7 and TRBJ1-3; D unclear. Germline assignment: CDR1 SSHAT and CDR2 FNYEAQ (reference sequence). The CDR3 runs 16 residues.

The rearrangement uses TRBV6-5 and TRBJ2-7; D is unclear. The CDR3 is 13 amino acids. Looked up from germline, CDR1 is MNHEY and CDR2 is SVGAGI. V was cut by 2 bases and J by 3 bases, with 8 bases left in between. In DNA form, the CDR3 reads TGTGCCAGCAGTTACGGCAGAATCTACGAGCAGTACTTC. It yields the protein CASSYGRIYEQYF.

The rearrangement joins TRBV11-2 to TRBJ2-2; 8 positions match TRBD1. Germline assignment: CDR1 SGHAT and CDR2 FQNNGV. The CDR3 covers 17 residues. After removal of 7 bases from V and 3 bases from J, the junction contained 13 bases not matched to a gene. DNA of the CDR3: TGTGCCAGCAATGAATACGTGGACAGGGTCGACACCGGGGAGCTGTTTTTT. This sequence encodes CASNEYVDRVDTGELFF. Full variable domain (outside the CDR3, taken from reference TRBV11-2 and TRBJ2-2): EAGVAQSPRYKIIEKRQSVAFWCNPISGHATLYWYQQILGQGPKLLIQFQNNGVVDDSQLPKDRFSAERLKGVDSTLKIQPAKLEDSAVYLCASNEYVDRVDTGELFFGEGSRLTVL.